This T cell receptor beta chain was documented in a study of T cells in Graves' hyperthyroidism and ophthalmopathy (dated by TCRdb to between 2017 and 2020). Notes on the research overall: Peripheral blood samples were taken at initial diagnosis, before any treatment was given. Following sampling, methimazole starting at 30 mg daily was given to hyperthyroidism patients, and high-dose intravenous methylprednisolone was given to ophthalmopathy patients. Whether ophthalmopathy could be predicted prospectively was tested in an independent validation cohort made up of 18 to 20 hyperthyroidism patients plus 17 patients who later progressed to ophthalmopathy. In roughly six Graves' hyperthyroidism patients, the study also compared T-cell repertoires from thyroid tissue with T-cell repertoires from blood. To identify TCR V-J signatures that set the groups apart, the researchers used a discovery cohort of 90 to 100 patients, made up of under 50 with Graves' ophthalmopathy and around 58 with stable Graves' hyperthyroidism. For training and testing, the approximately 92 patients in the discovery cohort were randomly divided in a 7:3 ratio. The paper reports TCR Vbeta CDR3 sequencing of fewer than 150 peripheral blood samples: over 40 ophthalmopathy, fewer than 85 hyperthyroidism and approximately 17 progressor patients.

This clonotype occurred a few times. Which antigen it targets is not known. Base qualities are not provided; no much larger clone lies one nucleotide away. Stable Graves' hyperthyroidism was defined as the absence of progression to ophthalmopathy over 18 months of follow-up. Hyperthyroidism patients were aged 18 to 65 years and newly diagnosed, with disease duration of less than 2 months. Any patient with an uncontrolled infection, another autoimmune disease, pregnancy or lactation was excluded. Diagnoses were based on clinical symptoms, serum thyroxine and TRAb, thyroid ultrasound and orbital computed tomography. Ficoll-Paque density gradient centrifugation was used to isolate PBMCs from approximately 10 ml of fresh peripheral blood. Total RNA was extracted with Trizol reagent, and quality was checked on an Agilent 2100 Bioanalyzer. The TCR beta CDR3 regions were amplified from RNA transcripts. The first round of RT-PCR for the TCR CDR3 was performed with the HTBI primer set and the Qiagen OneStep RT-PCR kit. A second multiplex PCR round built the libraries, followed by size selection and purification. The libraries were sequenced on an Illumina HiSeq2000 using paired-end 100 bp reads. The authors' analysis ran thus. SOAPnuke was used to process the raw data, removing reads that contained adapters or uncalled bases, had a mean Phred below 15, or lacked an exact match to the constant primer or identifier. COPE v1.2.5 was used to merge high-quality paired reads, and clonotypes were defined as unique nucleotide sequences. MiTCR v1.1 was used to align clonotypes to the IMGT TRBV, TRBD and TRBJ reference segments. The analysis was restricted to V-J combinations with a frequency above 0.0001, which together covered over 99% of the repertoires. A TCS score was defined as the ratio of F50 (clonal expansion) to E x V (chaos), with BLOSUM62-based TCRdist applied between CDR3 peptides within each V-J. Welch's t-statistics and random forest reduced 500 to 550 V-J features to around 14, which were used in a naive Bayes classifier (R e1071). TCRdb itself trimmed the public reads at Q25 with fastp, ran MiXCR and retained productive beta chains. Each CDR3 protein appears once, grouped with its most common genes and DNA. V and J calls and clone size were set by TCRdb, not the authors. Across this sample there are 650,000 to 750,000 distinct CDR3 sequences, with around 15% seen only once. Jointly, the top ten make up approximately 10% of the sample.

The paper as a whole reports these results and caveats: No statistical method was used to fix the sample size in advance, and group allocation was not hidden from the investigators. In cross-validation, a model built on a 13 V-J signature told ophthalmopathy apart from stable hyperthyroidism with 87.88% sensitivity and roughly 83% specificity, and in testing the same model reached 80%/75%. Most expanded thyroid clonotypes (frequency above 0.001) were also found in blood, which suggests that blood repertoires may mirror thyroid immune responses. In validation, progression to ophthalmopathy was predicted by the model with around 71% sensitivity and roughly 76% specificity, a median of around 5.9 months before onset.

CDR1 SEHNR and CDR2 FQNEAQ are derived from the germline V gene (reference sequence). The CDR3 contains 18 residues, cysteine and phenylalanine counted. Of all the DNA, just the CDR3 is kept, 54 bases in frame from base 1. V has 5 bases trimmed and J has 2 bases trimmed; junction bases matching no gene number 12. Recombination joined TRBV7-9 with TRBJ2-2, with 9 central nucleotides matching TRBD2. The sequence was collected from a woman aged 18-29 years with Graves' hyperthyroidism. Material for sequencing was blood. CDR3 sequence: CASSPSKSGRPNTGELFF. The DNA sequence follows: TGTGCCAGCAGCCCCTCGAAGAGCGGGAGGCCCAACACCGGGGAGCTGTTTTTT.